The 9 T cell receptor beta chains listed next were all sequenced from one sample in a study of blood T cells in healthy people across ages. A second about 6 to 11 cycle PCR used barcoded and J-beta primers. A single record per CDR3 protein comes from TCRdb applying MiXCR to the 5' RACE reads. Among 800,000 or so distinct CDR3 sequences, 46% were seen once, and the ten largest hold 15% to 20%. Material for sequencing was blood. Receptors originate from a man at least 80 years old in good health.

The chain employs TRBV29-1 and TRBJ1-2; D is uncertain. Germline V gives CDR1 SQVTM, CDR2 ANQGSEA. The CDR3 consists of 13 residues. The V end lost 5 bases, the J end lost 1 base, and 11 bases lay between the germline ends. The CDR3 loop reads CSVSEAVNYGYTF. DNA of the CDR3: TGCAGCGTTAGTGAAGCGGTTAACTATGGCTACACCTTC.

Remarks on this clonotype: This may stem from a read error, because a much larger clone lies one nucleotide away. The conserved phenylalanine or tryptophan normally closing the CDR3 is absent here, so this likely arose from a read error. The CDR3 nucleotides are TGTGCCAGCAGTTACAGCTATGGCTACACCTTA. Its translation: CASSYSYGYTL. The rearrangement links TRBV6-2 or TRBV6-3 to TRBJ1-2; no clear D gene. The CDR3 consists of 11 residues. V was pared by 2 bases and J by 4 bases, with 2 bases between. Germline V lookup: CDR1 MNHEY, CDR2 SVGEGT.

The J gene is TRBJ2-7, the V gene TRBV5-1; D uncertain. Between the trimmed V and J ends, which lost 0 bases and 2 bases, there was a span of 12 bases. Looked up from germline, CDR1 is SGHRS and CDR2 is YFSETQ. The CDR3 sequence is 15 residues long. The CDR3 region has the DNA TGCGCCAGCAGCTTGGACGGCAGACCAACCTACGAGCAGTACTTC. This sequence encodes CASSLDGRPTYEQYF.

This chain joins TRBV20-1 and TRBJ2-2, with D perhaps matching TRBD1 (5 bases). Germline V gene data show CDR1 as DFQATT and CDR2 as SNEGSKA (reference sequence). Between the trimmed V and J ends, which lost 4 bases and 5 bases, there was a span of 17 bases. CDR3 length: 15 residues. CDR3 protein: CSATRQGLGTGELFF. In DNA, the CDR3 is TGCAGTGCTACACGGCAGGGTCTAGGTACCGGGGAGCTGTTTTTT.

This rearrangement joins TRBV5-1 to TRBJ2-1; 8 bases are shared with TRBD2. In germline, CDR1 is SGHRS, CDR2 YFSETQ. The CDR3 is 14 residues long. J lost 6 bases, V lost 4 bases, and 6 bases had no gene match. CDR3 DNA: TGCGCCAGCAGCGTAGGGACTAGGGTCAATGAGCAGTTCTTC. It is translated as CASSVGTRVNEQFF.

This clonotype was detected only once. The chain combines TRBV6-1 with TRBJ2-1; 13 bases are shared with TRBD2. The CDR3 totals 14 residues. From germline, CDR1 is MNHNS and CDR2 SASEGT. The V gene end was trimmed by 8 bases and the J gene end by 8 bases; junction bases not matched to a gene: 6. The CDR3 DNA reads as TGTGCCAGCGCACTAGCGGGAGGGTATGATGAGCAGTTCTTC. Translation gives CASALAGGYDEQFF.

The rearrangement uses TRBV20-1 and TRBJ2-1; TRBD2 is a possible D gene (6 bases). CDR3 length: 15 amino acids. V lost 4 bases and J lost 5, with 18 bases in between. Per germline, CDR1 DFQATT and CDR2 SNEGSKA (reference sequence). CDR3 region: CSANPTVAVNNEQFF. The CDR3 DNA reads TGCAGTGCTAATCCGACGGTAGCGGTAAACAATGAGCAGTTCTTC.

The chain is built from TRBV28 and TRBJ1-3; no definite D call. Trimming removed 2 bases from V and 7 bases from J, with 3 bases in between. Per germline, CDR1 MDHEN and CDR2 SYDVKM. The CDR3 consists of 11 residues. CDR3 DNA sequence: TGTGCCAGCAGTTTAGATAACACCATATATTTT. Translating it yields CASSLDNTIYF.

This sequence joins TRBV28 and TRBJ1-5; D uncertain. The CDR3 spans 17 residues. Trimming removed 6 bases from V and 1 base from J, with 19 bases in between. The germline gives CDR1 MDHEN, CDR2 SYDVKM. CDR3 sequence: CASRTRFRMRSNQPQHF. CDR3 nucleotides: TGTGCCAGCAGGACTCGATTCCGGATGCGAAGCAATCAGCCCCAGCATTTT.